Listed below are T cell receptor beta chains from one sample, sequenced in a study of early T cells in non-severe SARS-CoV-2 infection. TCRdb redid the calling of the 5' RACE reads with MiXCR, one entry per CDR3 protein. The table records about 15,000 distinct CDR3 sequences, about 5% of them present only once. This sample comprised whole blood, obtained at baseline. These TCRs come from an adult who was a healthcare worker with PCR-confirmed SARS-CoV-2 infection or an uninfected control (not recorded which). The CDR3 runs from the conserved cysteine through the conserved F or W. D genes are given only for firm matches. Clone size is given for some rows only: seen once, a few or many times, or a class if the clone is expanded.

v_call: TRBV7-9
d_call: -
clone_size: -
j_call: TRBJ2-3
cdr3_aa: CASSLSIDTDTQYF
cdr3_nt: TGTGCCAGCAGCCTTAGTATCGACACAGATACGCAGTATTTT

v_call: TRBV7-2
d_call: -
clone_size: few
j_call: TRBJ2-7
cdr3_aa: CASSLGRSSYEQYF
cdr3_nt: TGTGCCAGCAGCCTCGGACGGAGCTCCTACGAGCAGTACTTC

v_call: TRBV6-5
d_call: -
clone_size: many
j_call: TRBJ1-2
cdr3_aa: CASRDGPARGYTF
cdr3_nt: TGTGCCAGCCGTGACGGGCCAGCTCGGGGCTACACCTTC

v_call: TRBV5-1
d_call: TRBD1
clone_size: -
j_call: TRBJ1-3
cdr3_aa: CASSRDSEGNTIYF
cdr3_nt: TGCGCCAGCTCTCGGGACAGCGAAGGAAACACCATATATTTT

v_call: TRBV7-6
d_call: -
clone_size: -
j_call: TRBJ1-6
cdr3_aa: CASSPTNSALHF
cdr3_nt: TGTGCCAGCAGCCCCACCAATTCGGCCCTCCACTTT

v_call: TRBV7-2
d_call: -
clone_size: many
j_call: TRBJ1-1
cdr3_aa: CASSLETNTEAFF
cdr3_nt: TGTGCCAGCAGCTTAGAGACGAACACTGAAGCTTTCTTT

v_call: TRBV1
d_call: -
clone_size: -
j_call: TRBJ1-2
cdr3_aa: CTSSQDVQGAGYTF
cdr3_nt: TGCACCAGCAGCCAAGACGTACAGGGGGCTGGCTACACCTTC

v_call: TRBV4-3
d_call: -
clone_size: medium-sized
j_call: TRBJ1-2
cdr3_aa: CASSQDLGPGGSYGYTF
cdr3_nt: TGCGCCAGCAGCCAAGATCTTGGACCAGGAGGGTCCTATGGCTACACCTTC

v_call: TRBV21-1
d_call: -
clone_size: many
j_call: TRBJ1-6
cdr3_aa: CASSKRSSNSPLHF
cdr3_nt: TGTGCCAGCAGCAAACGCAGCTCTAATTCACCCCTCCACTTT

v_call: TRBV7-6
d_call: -
clone_size: many
j_call: TRBJ1-1
cdr3_aa: CASSLSTELEAFF
cdr3_nt: TGTGCCAGCAGCTTATCGACCGAGCTTGAAGCTTTCTTT

v_call: TRBV20-1
d_call: -
clone_size: few
j_call: TRBJ2-3
cdr3_aa: CSAIEWGPQKGTDTQYF
cdr3_nt: TGCAGTGCAATTGAATGGGGACCCCAAAAGGGCACAGATACGCAGTATTTT

v_call: TRBV29-1
d_call: -
clone_size: many
j_call: TRBJ2-7
cdr3_aa: CSVEDPGSEQYF
cdr3_nt: TGCAGCGTTGAAGATCCCGGTTCCGAGCAGTACTTC

v_call: TRBV19
d_call: -
clone_size: many
j_call: TRBJ1-1
cdr3_aa: CASNESPTEAFF
cdr3_nt: TGTGCCAGTAATGAATCCCCGACGGAAGCTTTCTTT

v_call: TRBV24-1
d_call: -
clone_size: many
j_call: TRBJ1-5
cdr3_aa: CATSDFGGSQHF
cdr3_nt: TGTGCCACCAGTGATTTTGGGGGGTCCCAGCATTTT

v_call: TRBV29-1
d_call: -
clone_size: many
j_call: TRBJ1-1
cdr3_aa: CSGVSGTGTFF
cdr3_nt: TGCAGCGGCGTTTCGGGGACCGGTACGTTCTTT

v_call: TRBV9
d_call: -
clone_size: many
j_call: TRBJ2-1
cdr3_aa: CASSVGPSGTYNEQFF
cdr3_nt: TGTGCCAGCAGCGTAGGTCCCAGCGGAACCTACAATGAGCAGTTCTTC

v_call: TRBV29-1
d_call: -
clone_size: -
j_call: TRBJ2-1
cdr3_aa: CSVSTGYNEQFF
cdr3_nt: TGCAGCGTTTCAACCGGGTACAATGAGCAGTTCTTC

v_call: TRBV5-1
d_call: TRBD1
clone_size: many
j_call: TRBJ1-1
cdr3_aa: CASSSGTASSTEAFF
cdr3_nt: TGCGCCAGCAGCTCCGGGACAGCCTCGAGCACTGAAGCTTTCTTT

v_call: TRBV4-3
d_call: -
clone_size: -
j_call: TRBJ1-2
cdr3_aa: CASSQGVSLGYTF
cdr3_nt: TGCGCCAGCAGCCAAGGGGTTTCATTAGGCTACACCTTC

v_call: TRBV12-3/TRBV12-4
d_call: -
clone_size: medium-sized
j_call: TRBJ2-2
cdr3_aa: CASSWDQGTGELFF
cdr3_nt: TGTGCCAGCAGCTGGGACCAGGGGACCGGGGAGCTGTTTTTT

v_call: TRBV7-6
d_call: -
clone_size: medium-sized
j_call: TRBJ2-7
cdr3_aa: CASSLASTYEQYF
cdr3_nt: TGTGCCAGCAGCTTAGCCAGTACCTACGAGCAGTACTTC

v_call: TRBV20-1
d_call: TRBD2
clone_size: many
j_call: TRBJ2-1
cdr3_aa: CSATKRGGGNEQFF
cdr3_nt: TGCAGTGCAACAAAGCGGGGGGGAGGCAATGAGCAGTTCTTC

v_call: TRBV4-3
d_call: -
clone_size: few
j_call: TRBJ2-7
cdr3_aa: CASSSLGHGGYEQYF
cdr3_nt: TGCGCCAGCAGCTCTCTCGGTCACGGCGGGTACGAGCAGTACTTC

v_call: TRBV6-1
d_call: TRBD1
clone_size: many
j_call: TRBJ2-2
cdr3_aa: CASSQEGQGNTGELFF
cdr3_nt: TGTGCCAGCAGTCAGGAGGGACAGGGGAATACCGGGGAGCTGTTTTTT

v_call: TRBV12-5
d_call: TRBD1
clone_size: few
j_call: TRBJ2-1
cdr3_aa: CASGINRGNNEQFF
cdr3_nt: TGTGCTAGTGGTATCAACAGGGGCAACAATGAGCAGTTCTTC

v_call: TRBV5-4
d_call: -
clone_size: many
j_call: TRBJ1-3
cdr3_aa: CATQFREF
cdr3_nt: TGTGCCACCCAATTTAGGGAGTTT

v_call: TRBV12-3/TRBV12-4
d_call: TRBD1
clone_size: few
j_call: TRBJ2-3
cdr3_aa: CASSPTGGFADTQYF
cdr3_nt: TGTGCCAGCAGCCCGACAGGGGGCTTCGCAGATACGCAGTATTTT

v_call: TRBV12-3/TRBV12-4
d_call: -
clone_size: many
j_call: TRBJ1-2
cdr3_aa: CASSGTGDYGYTF
cdr3_nt: TGTGCCAGCAGTGGGACCGGGGACTATGGCTACACCTTC

v_call: TRBV20-1
d_call: -
clone_size: many
j_call: TRBJ1-4
cdr3_aa: CSARERLGSEKLFF
cdr3_nt: TGCAGTGCTAGAGAACGCTTAGGGAGTGAAAAACTGTTTTTT

v_call: TRBV12-3/TRBV12-4
d_call: TRBD2
clone_size: many
j_call: TRBJ2-2
cdr3_aa: CASSPLAGGRSNTGELFF
cdr3_nt: TGTGCCAGCAGCCCCCTAGCGGGGGGCCGCTCGAACACCGGGGAGCTGTTTTTT

v_call: TRBV7-2
d_call: -
clone_size: medium-sized
j_call: TRBJ1-1
cdr3_aa: CASTRFMNTEAFF
cdr3_nt: TGTGCCAGCACCAGGTTCATGAACACTGAAGCTTTCTTT

v_call: TRBV29-1
d_call: -
clone_size: few
j_call: TRBJ1-1
cdr3_aa: CSVEGDSLEAFF
cdr3_nt: TGCAGCGTTGAAGGTGACTCCCTTGAAGCTTTCTTT

v_call: TRBV6-5
d_call: -
clone_size: many
j_call: TRBJ2-2
cdr3_aa: CASSPGGRHAGELFF
cdr3_nt: TGTGCCAGCAGCCCAGGTGGCCGGCACGCCGGGGAGCTGTTTTTT

v_call: TRBV6-6
d_call: -
clone_size: medium-sized
j_call: TRBJ1-2
cdr3_aa: CASNAPTGGANYGYTF
cdr3_nt: TGTGCCAGCAATGCCCCGACAGGAGGGGCCAACTATGGCTACACCTTC

v_call: TRBV7-7
d_call: -
clone_size: many
j_call: TRBJ2-2
cdr3_aa: CASSLGQNGELFF
cdr3_nt: TGTGCTAGCAGCTTAGGACAAAACGGGGAGCTGTTTTTT

v_call: TRBV5-5
d_call: -
clone_size: many
j_call: TRBJ2-7
cdr3_aa: CASSFVALRYEQYF
cdr3_nt: TGTGCCAGCAGCTTTGTAGCTCTGCGCTACGAGCAGTACTTC

v_call: TRBV25-1
d_call: -
clone_size: -
j_call: TRBJ1-6
cdr3_aa: CASSERVGLPGDNSPLHF
cdr3_nt: TGTGCCAGCAGTGAAAGGGTCGGACTCCCCGGCGATAATTCACCCCTCCACTTT

v_call: TRBV7-6
d_call: TRBD2
clone_size: many
j_call: TRBJ2-7
cdr3_aa: CASSGGDGQSSYEQYF
cdr3_nt: TGTGCCAGCAGTGGGGGGGACGGCCAGAGCTCCTACGAGCAGTACTTC

v_call: TRBV10-1
d_call: TRBD2
clone_size: -
j_call: TRBJ2-3
cdr3_aa: CASSDGLAGRDTQYF
cdr3_nt: TGCGCCAGCAGTGATGGGCTAGCGGGGCGAGATACGCAGTATTTT

v_call: TRBV12-3/TRBV12-4
d_call: -
clone_size: many
j_call: TRBJ1-2
cdr3_aa: CASSLYRGNGYTF
cdr3_nt: TGTGCCAGCAGTTTATACCGGGGGAATGGCTACACCTTC

v_call: TRBV10-3
d_call: -
clone_size: many
j_call: TRBJ2-3
cdr3_aa: CAISDTDTQYF
cdr3_nt: TGTGCCATCAGTGACACAGATACGCAGTATTTT

v_call: TRBV12-3/TRBV12-4
d_call: TRBD1
clone_size: few
j_call: TRBJ1-6
cdr3_aa: CASTRQGGNSPLHF
cdr3_nt: TGTGCCAGCACCCGACAGGGAGGTAATTCACCCCTCCACTTT

v_call: TRBV5-1
d_call: TRBD1
clone_size: medium-sized
j_call: TRBJ2-2
cdr3_aa: CASSLSGQGAGELFF
cdr3_nt: TGCGCCAGCAGCCTTTCCGGGCAGGGGGCCGGGGAGCTGTTTTTT

v_call: TRBV7-9
d_call: -
clone_size: -
j_call: TRBJ2-7
cdr3_aa: CASSLGTAMGYEQYF
cdr3_nt: TGTGCCAGCAGCTTAGGTACAGCGATGGGGTACGAGCAGTACTTC

v_call: TRBV18
d_call: -
clone_size: many
j_call: TRBJ1-1
cdr3_aa: CASSPGIANTEAFF
cdr3_nt: TGTGCCAGCTCACCAGGGATCGCTAACACTGAAGCTTTCTTT

v_call: TRBV6-2/TRBV6-3
d_call: -
clone_size: many
j_call: TRBJ2-1
cdr3_aa: CASSPRTASSYNEQFF
cdr3_nt: TGTGCCAGCAGTCCCCGGACAGCCAGCTCCTACAATGAGCAGTTCTTC

v_call: TRBV29-1
d_call: -
clone_size: medium-sized
j_call: TRBJ2-1
cdr3_aa: CSAHPTGTTYNEQFF
cdr3_nt: TGCAGCGCCCACCCCACAGGGACGACCTACAATGAGCAGTTCTTC

v_call: TRBV4-3
d_call: -
clone_size: many
j_call: TRBJ1-1
cdr3_aa: CASSRSREMNTEAFF
cdr3_nt: TGCGCCAGCAGCCGTTCGAGGGAAATGAACACTGAAGCTTTCTTT

v_call: TRBV30
d_call: -
clone_size: many
j_call: TRBJ1-2
cdr3_aa: CAWTSSIGGYTF
cdr3_nt: TGTGCCTGGACGTCATCTATCGGGGGCTACACCTTC

v_call: TRBV19
d_call: -
clone_size: many
j_call: TRBJ2-7
cdr3_aa: CASSTPLGRGDYEQYF
cdr3_nt: TGTGCCAGTAGTACCCCACTGGGCCGCGGGGACTACGAGCAGTACTTC

v_call: TRBV7-6
d_call: -
clone_size: many
j_call: TRBJ2-5
cdr3_aa: CASSLARLTSATQYF
cdr3_nt: TGTGCCAGCAGCTTAGCTAGACTGACCTCGGCGACCCAGTACTTC

v_call: TRBV6-1
d_call: -
clone_size: medium-sized
j_call: TRBJ1-2
cdr3_aa: CASRSTGNYGYTF
cdr3_nt: TGTGCCAGCAGGTCGACAGGAAACTATGGCTACACCTTC

v_call: TRBV6-2/TRBV6-3
d_call: -
clone_size: medium-sized
j_call: TRBJ2-3
cdr3_aa: CASSFLRASTQYF
cdr3_nt: TGTGCCAGCAGTTTCTTACGGGCAAGTACGCAGTATTTT

v_call: TRBV10-3
d_call: -
clone_size: many
j_call: TRBJ1-2
cdr3_aa: CATQPRGDHPIYGYTF
cdr3_nt: TGTGCCACCCAACCTAGGGGGGATCATCCAATCTATGGCTACACCTTC

v_call: TRBV19
d_call: -
clone_size: -
j_call: TRBJ2-1
cdr3_aa: CASSATAYNEQFF
cdr3_nt: TGTGCCAGTAGTGCGACCGCTTACAATGAGCAGTTCTTC

v_call: TRBV6-5
d_call: -
clone_size: many
j_call: TRBJ1-1
cdr3_aa: CASSYSNTRWGTEAFF
cdr3_nt: TGTGCCAGCAGTTATTCGAACACCCGTTGGGGCACTGAAGCTTTCTTT

v_call: TRBV19
d_call: TRBD1
clone_size: many
j_call: TRBJ1-2
cdr3_aa: CASSPRIGGGAHYGYTF
cdr3_nt: TGTGCCAGTAGTCCCCGCATAGGAGGGGGCGCTCACTATGGCTACACCTTC

v_call: TRBV7-6
d_call: TRBD2
clone_size: many
j_call: TRBJ2-5
cdr3_aa: CASSERGGLETQYF
cdr3_nt: TGTGCCAGCAGCGAGCGGGGGGGCTTAGAGACCCAGTACTTC

v_call: TRBV19
d_call: -
clone_size: many
j_call: TRBJ1-5
cdr3_aa: CASSMVYQPQHF
cdr3_nt: TGTGCCAGTAGTATGGTCTATCAGCCCCAGCATTTT